The present TCR beta chain was sequenced within a study of control samples from healthy donors and cancer patients. Measured with immunoSEQ multiplex PCR; TCRdb has only the in-frame clones, and not every one. The sample includes around 160,000 clones, over 85% seen only once; the top ten take approximately 5.7%. Germline CDR1 is SGDLS and CDR2 is YYNGEE. The CDR3 spans 15 residues. V lost 4 bases to trimming and J lost 5 bases; unmatched junction nucleotides: 7. This sequence was found in a young man in good health. V gene TRBV9 combines with J gene TRBJ1-1, with 11 bases lining up with TRBD1. Material for sequencing was blood. CDR3 in amino acids: CASSPRTGGYTEAFF. The CDR3 DNA follows: TGTGCCAGCAGCCCTCGGACAGGGGGCTATACTGAAGCTTTCTTT. Drawing the rest from reference TRBV9 and TRBJ1-1, the complete variable domain is DSGVTQTPKHLITATGQRVTLRCSPRSGDLSVYWYQQSLDQGLQFLIQYYNGEERAKGNILERFSAQQFPDLHSELNLSSLELGDSALYFCASSPRTGGYTEAFFGQGTRLTVV.